A selection of T cell receptor beta chains follows, all from one sample in a study of cytomegalovirus exposure and HLA in healthy donors. The table came from immunoSEQ multiplex PCR; TCRdb's copy has only in-frame clones and leaves some out. The sample includes some 150,000 clones, over 60% of them seen just once. What was sequenced was PBMCs. These receptor sequences come from a woman between 45 and 60 years old in good health and CMV-seronegative. Both conserved end residues are part of each CDR3. The order of the fields is V gene, J gene, CDR3 length, clone size, D gene, CDR3 DNA, CDR3 protein. D genes are given only for firm matches. Clone size appears in some rows only: once, few, many, or a class for an expanded clone.

TRBV10-2	TRBJ1-5	15	NA	NA	TGCGCCAGCAGTACGGCAGGGCTCCGGAATCAGCCCCAGCATTTT	CASSTAGLRNQPQHF
TRBV5-4	TRBJ2-2	16	NA	TRBD1	TGTGCCAGCAGCTCCGGGACAGGGGCCAACACCGGGGAGCTGTTTTTT	CASSSGTGANTGELFF
TRBV28	TRBJ1-5	15	NA	NA	TGTGCCAGCAGTTTTATCCGACAGGTCAATCAGCCCCAGCATTTT	CASSFIRQVNQPQHF
TRBV15	TRBJ2-1	14	NA	TRBD2	TGTGCCACCAGCAACGGGGGGACCTACAATGAGCAGTTCTTC	CATSNGGTYNEQFF
TRBV5-1	TRBJ2-7	12	once	NA	TGCGCCAGCAGCCTGGGGAAGGACAAGCAGTACTTC	CASSLGKDKQYF
TRBV7-2	TRBJ2-7	13	NA	NA	TGTGCCAGCAGCGCGAGGGGGTCCTACGAGCAGTACTTC	CASSARGSYEQYF
TRBV19	TRBJ1-6	16	NA	NA	TGTGCCAGTAGTATAGGGGCAACAGGGTTAAACCCACCCCTCCACTTT	CASSIGATGLNPPLHF
TRBV19	TRBJ1-2	15	NA	TRBD1	TGTGCCAGTAGTACAAATACAGGGGGTTGGAAGGGCTACACCTTC	CASSTNTGGWKGYTF
TRBV6-6	TRBJ2-2	15	few	NA	TGTGCCAGCAGTCCGACAACCGTCTACACCGGGGAGCTGTTTTTT	CASSPTTVYTGELFF
TRBV11-2	TRBJ2-7	15	NA	TRBD2	TGTGCCAGCAGCTTTGAAGCGGGACCCTCCTACGAGCAGTACTTC	CASSFEAGPSYEQYF
TRBV4-3	TRBJ2-7	15	few	TRBD1	TGCGCCAGCAGTCCTAGGACAGGGTCGAGGTACGAGCAGTACTTC	CASSPRTGSRYEQYF
TRBV7-9	TRBJ2-3	19	NA	TRBD2	TGTGCCAGCAGCTTTTTTCTCCGTGTAGGCCGGGAGGGATTGGATACGCAGTATTTT	CASSFFLRVGREGLDTQYF
TRBV5-5	TRBJ2-7	15	once	NA	TGTGCCAGCACCACTGGGGCCTTGAGCTCCTACGAGCAGTACTTC	CASTTGALSSYEQYF
TRBV5-1	TRBJ2-1	16	NA	TRBD2	TGCGCTAGCAGCTTACTTCGGGGGAGGGCCGGGGATGAGCAGTTCTTC	CASSLLRGRAGDEQFF
TRBV7-2	TRBJ2-7	16	NA	TRBD2	TGTGCCAGCAGCCCTAGGCCCCAGCGGGAGGGCTACGAGCAGTACTTC	CASSPRPQREGYEQYF
TRBV19	TRBJ2-7	15	NA	TRBD1	TGTGCCAGTAGTCACCCGGGACAGACAACCTACGAGCAGTACTTC	CASSHPGQTTYEQYF